The 15 T cell receptor beta chains presented below share a single source sample, sequenced in a study of blood T cell repertoires in COVID-19. Method: immunoSEQ multiplex PCR; TCRdb's copy keeps in-frame clones and lacks some. The data contain just over 350,000 clones, over 75% of them singletons. The sample taken for sequencing was PBMCs or T cells enriched from blood (not recorded which). The receptors originated from a woman aged 30 to 39 who had recovered from COVID-19.

The chain employs TRBV6-1 and TRBJ1-1; no definite D call. Germline V gene lookup returns CDR1 MNHNS and CDR2 SASEGT. The CDR3 spans 15 residues. The V end lost 1 base, the J end lost 0 bases, and 9 bases lay between the germline ends. The CDR3 DNA reads TGTGCCAGCAGTGAAGGTAGCTTCATGAACACTGAAGCTTTCTTT. Translated: CASSEGSFMNTEAFF.

A single count supports this clone. V gene TRBV6-5 combines with J gene TRBJ2-1; 9 nucleotides line up with TRBD2. CDR1 MNHEY and CDR2 SVGAGI come from the germline V gene. With V trimmed by 4 bases and J by 7 bases, 8 bases remained unmatched. The CDR3 extends over 15 amino acids. CDR3 sequence (DNA): TGTGCCAGCAGTTTAACTAGCGGGCCGTGGAATGAGCAGTTCTTC. It specifies CASSLTSGPWNEQFF.

V gene TRBV28 combines with J gene TRBJ1-5; tentatively, D is TRBD1 (6 bases). Germline V lookup: CDR1 MDHEN, CDR2 SYDVKM. The ends were cut back, 8 bases at V and 0 bases at J, with 23 bases in the middle. This CDR3 contains 18 residues. The CDR3 DNA reads as TGTGCCAGCGGGCTCGTGGGACACGTTCTAACTAGCAATCAGCCCCAGCATTTT. It yields the protein CASGLVGHVLTSNQPQHF.

The chain is built from TRBV15 and TRBJ2-1; 7 nucleotides align to TRBD1. V shed 1 base and J 6 bases; nucleotides not matched to a gene: 6. This CDR3 comprises 15 residues. CDR1 is LNHNV, CDR2 YYDKDF, per germline (reference sequence). The CDR3 DNA is TGTGCCACCAGCAGAGCCCGGGACAGCTTCAATGAGCAGTTCTTC. Encoded protein: CATSRARDSFNEQFF.

Note on this clone: Other DNA sequences from this sample encode an identical CDR3 as well. V and J are TRBV12-3 or TRBV12-4 and TRBJ2-7; unclear D gene. Trimming removed 1 base at V and 2 bases at J, with 6 bases between. This CDR3 is built from 13 residues. CDR3 in amino acids: CASSLGQTYEQYF. CDR3 bases: TGTGCCAGCAGTTTAGGTCAAACCTACGAGCAGTACTTC.

The V gene is TRBV6-6, the J gene TRBJ2-1; D perhaps matches TRBD2 (6 bases). The germline gives CDR1 MNHNY, CDR2 SVGAGI (reference sequence). CDR3 length equals 13 residues. V was shortened by 7 bases and J by 8 bases, with 15 bases between the two germline ends. The CDR3 region has the DNA TGTGCCAGCACCCCAACGGGGGTCGATGAGCAGTTCTTC. It translates to CASTPTGVDEQFF.

The chain is built from TRBV18 and TRBJ2-3, with 11 bases matching TRBD2. Germline V CDR1 and CDR2: KGHSH, LQKENI. V trimming: 2 bases; J trimming: 5 bases; junction bases outside the gene matches: 6. The CDR3 consists of 16 residues. CDR3 in DNA: TGTGCCAGCTCACCAACTAGCGGGAGAATTGGAGATACGCAGTATTTT. Amino acid sequence: CASSPTSGRIGDTQYF.

This chain connects TRBV3-1 (or the pseudogene TRBV3-2) to TRBJ2-1; possibly TRBD1 for D (5 bases). Trimming left V 1 base short and J 2 bases short, with 9 bases between. In germline, CDR1 is LGHDT, CDR2 YNNKEL (reference sequence). CDR3 length: 15 amino acids. The CDR3 protein is CASSQARETYNEQFF. The CDR3 DNA is TGTGCCAGCAGCCAAGCCAGGGAAACCTACAATGAGCAGTTCTTC.

The chain links TRBV25-1 to TRBJ1-1; 10 bases align to TRBD1. Germline assignment: CDR1 MGHDK and CDR2 SYGVNS. V lost 5 bases, J lost 7 bases, and 10 bases stayed unmatched. The CDR3 is made up of 15 amino acids. CDR3 bases: TGTGCCAGCAGTTCCCCCGGGACAGGGGAGAGTGAAGCTTTCTTT. It encodes CASSSPGTGESEAFF.

This clone came up a few times. The chain joins TRBV7-2 to TRBJ1-2; 7 bases fit TRBD1. The germline gives CDR1 SGHTA, CDR2 FQGNSA. V lost 1 base to trimming and J lost 1 base; unmatched junction nucleotides: 9. The length of the CDR3 is 17 residues. CDR3 bases: TGTGCCAGCAGCTTAGGGGCCAGGGGGTTCGTTAACTATGGCTACACCTTC. It yields the protein CASSLGARGFVNYGYTF.

This clone was counted once. V usage is TRBV10-3 and J usage is TRBJ2-5; 12 nucleotides agree with TRBD2. Germline V gene lookup returns CDR1 ENHRY and CDR2 SYGVKD. The J segment lost 7 bases and the V segment lost 10 bases, leaving 10 bases of the junction unmatched. There are 14 residues in the CDR3. The CDR3 DNA reads as TGTGCCACCCTGACGCCGGGACTAGCGGGGACCCAGTACTTC. Translating it yields CATLTPGLAGTQYF.

The V gene is TRBV3-1 (or the pseudogene TRBV3-2), the J gene TRBJ2-7; 7 nucleotides match TRBD2. The CDR3 is 15 residues long. Germline CDR1 reads LGHDT; CDR2 reads YNNKEL (reference sequence). Trimming removed 4 bases from V and 3 bases from J; junction bases left unmatched: 9. The CDR3 sequence is CASSPQLASYYEQYF. The DNA for the CDR3 is TGTGCCAGCAGCCCCCAACTAGCGTCATACTACGAGCAGTACTTC.

The V gene is TRBV10-3, the J gene TRBJ2-3; D might be TRBD2 (6 bases). V lost 3 bases, J lost 4 bases, and 8 bases lay in between. Germline loops: CDR1 ENHRY, CDR2 SYGVKD. This CDR3 has 13 amino acids. The CDR3 DNA follows: TGTGCCATCAGTGAACCGGGGGCAGATACGCAGTATTTT. Amino acids: CAISEPGADTQYF.

There are a few counts of this clone. The V gene is TRBV27, the J gene TRBJ1-2, with a weak D call TRBD1 (5 bases). Germline values: CDR1 MNHEY, CDR2 SMNVEV (reference sequence). V was trimmed by 3 bases and J by 0 bases, leaving 11 bases between them. This CDR3 has 15 residues. The CDR3 sequence: CASSLRQDTNYGYTF. CDR3 in DNA: TGTGCCAGCAGTTTGCGGCAGGACACTAACTATGGCTACACCTTC.

The chain is built from TRBV2 and TRBJ1-5, with D tentatively TRBD1 (5 bases). Trimming removed 11 bases from V and 3 bases from J, with 20 bases in between. Germline V gene data show CDR1 as SNHLY and CDR2 as FYNNEI. This CDR3 is 15 amino acids long. CDR3 DNA: TGTGCCTCCTTGGCGGGGGTGGGATCCAATCAGCCCCAGCATTTT. This encodes CASLAGVGSNQPQHF.